These 23 T cell receptor beta chains originate from one sample sequenced in a study of blood T cell repertoires in COVID-19. Method: immunoSEQ multiplex PCR; TCRdb's copy keeps in-frame clones and lacks some. The table has hundreds of thousands of clones, about 82% seen once. Sequencing was carried out using PBMCs or T cells enriched from blood (not recorded which). These TCRs come from a woman in her fifties or sixties who had recovered from COVID-19.

The rearrangement links TRBV6-2 or TRBV6-3 to TRBJ2-2; 10 nucleotides match TRBD2. The CDR3 is made up of 16 amino acids. Per the germline V gene, CDR1 is MNHEY and CDR2 is SVGEGT. The ends lost 0 bases at V and 9 bases at J; junction bases unmatched: 7. CDR3 sequence: CASSYSRTSGGRELFF. CDR3 in DNA: TGTGCCAGCAGTTACTCGAGGACTAGCGGTGGGAGGGAGCTGTTTTTT.

The chain links TRBV5-1 to TRBJ2-7; TRBD1 matches at 10 bases. The CDR3 covers 15 residues. With 0 bases clipped from V and 5 bases from J, the junction kept 5 bases outside the gene matches. CDR1 and CDR2 (germline): SGHRS, YFSETQ. CDR3 in amino acids: CASSLGDRGPDEQYF. The DNA of the CDR3 is TGCGCCAGCAGCTTGGGTGACAGGGGGCCCGACGAGCAGTACTTC.

The V gene is TRBV19, the J gene TRBJ2-3; D might be TRBD2 (5 bases). V shed 6 bases and J shed 4 bases, with 11 bases lying between them. The germline CDR1 and CDR2 sequences are LNHDA and SQIVND (reference sequence). The length of the CDR3 is 13 residues. CDR3 sequence (DNA): TGTGCCAGTAGCCAGAGACTACCAGATACGCAGTATTTT. It encodes CASSQRLPDTQYF. Full variable domain (rest looked up from reference TRBV19 and TRBJ2-3): DGGITQSPKYLFRKEGQNVTLSCEQNLNHDAMYWYRQDPGQGLRLIYYSQIVNDFQKGDIAEGYSVSREKKESFPLTVTSAQKNPTAFYLCASSQRLPDTQYFGPGTRLTVL.

The chain combines TRBV4-1 with TRBJ2-7, with 9 bases fitting TRBD1. V was pared by 3 bases and J by 3 bases, with 6 bases of the junction left unmatched. The germline CDR1 and CDR2 sequences are MGHRA and YSYEKL. This CDR3 comprises 15 residues. CDR3 sequence reads: CASSQTGQGGYEQYF. CDR3 bases: TGCGCCAGCAGCCAGACGGGACAGGGAGGCTACGAGCAGTACTTC.

The chain combines TRBV27 with TRBJ2-3; D is unresolved. The CDR3 contains 17 residues. Per the germline V gene, CDR1 is MNHEY and CDR2 is SMNVEV (reference sequence). With 5 bases removed from V and 0 bases from J, the gap between germline ends came to 18 bases. The CDR3, as DNA: TGTGCCAGCAGTCCCTTCCGTCGAACAGCTAGCACAGATACGCAGTATTTT. This codes for CASSPFRRTASTDTQYF.

This chain links TRBV4-1 with TRBJ2-7; possible D gene TRBD2, 6 bases. The CDR3 runs to 15 residues. The V gene lost 0 bases and the J gene lost 5 bases, with 14 bases spanning the gap. Germline loops: CDR1 MGHRA, CDR2 YSYEKL. CDR3 nucleotide sequence: TGCGCCAGCAGCCAAGATGGATCACCGGGGGACGAGCAGTACTTC. Protein sequence: CASSQDGSPGDEQYF.

The count of this clone is one. The rearrangement links TRBV9 to TRBJ2-5; 10 bases fit TRBD2. CDR1 is SGDLS, CDR2 YYNGEE, per germline. The V gene end was trimmed by 4 bases and the J gene end by 7 bases; junction bases not matched to a gene: 16. The CDR3 is 17 residues long. In DNA form, the CDR3 reads TGTGCCAGCAGCCCTGGGACTAGCGCGGGGACCGTCGGGACCCAGTACTTC. Translating it yields CASSPGTSAGTVGTQYF.

The rearrangement uses TRBV5-8 and TRBJ2-1; 8 bases line up with TRBD2. The CDR3 has 16 residues. Germline-derived CDR1 and CDR2 are SGHTS and YDEGEE. The V segment lost 6 bases and the J segment 0 bases; nucleotides outside the gene matches: 8. The CDR3 sequence: CASNRPGGSSYNEQFF. CDR3 DNA: TGTGCCAGCAACCGCCCGGGAGGGAGCTCCTACAATGAGCAGTTCTTC.

This clone was recorded a few times. This chain joins TRBV18 and TRBJ1-2; D is perhaps TRBD1 (5 bases). V lost 0 bases and J lost 4, with 12 bases in between. The CDR3 is 15 amino acids. CDR1 and CDR2 from the germline V gene are KGHSH and LQKENI. The CDR3 DNA reads TGTGCCAGCTCACCACCGGGGGGACTTGGCTATGGCTACACCTTC. It translates to CASSPPGGLGYGYTF.

The gene calls are TRBV2 and TRBJ2-2; TRBD1 agrees at 7 bases. Looked up from germline, CDR1 is SNHLY and CDR2 is FYNNEI. This CDR3 has 16 residues. J was trimmed by 6 bases and V by 1 base; bases with no gene match: 8. CDR3 sequence reads: CASSEEGAGVAGELFF. Here the CDR3 DNA reads TGTGCCAGCAGTGAAGAGGGGGCAGGTGTTGCCGGGGAGCTGTTTTTT.

The chain has TRBV5-5 and TRBJ2-7; a possible D gene is TRBD2 (5 bases). CDR1 is SGHKS and CDR2 is YYEKEE in the germline V gene (reference sequence). CDR3 length equals 15 residues. Trimming pared 1 base from V and 2 bases from J, leaving 13 bases between. CDR3 residues: CASSLSTGTTYEQYF. CDR3 nucleotide sequence: TGTGCCAGCAGCTTGTCTACGGGAACCACCTACGAGCAGTACTTC.

The rearrangement links TRBV6-5 to TRBJ2-3, with D perhaps matching TRBD1 (5 bases). CDR1 and CDR2 (germline): MNHEY, SVGAGI. V was cut by 9 bases and J by 3 bases, with 13 bases left in between. CDR3 size: 13 residues. Here the CDR3 DNA reads TGTGCCAGTAACCTAGGGGTGACAGATACGCAGTATTTT. This codes for CASNLGVTDTQYF.

The chain carries TRBV7-9 and TRBJ1-1; D call uncertain. The ends were cut back, 11 bases at V and 0 bases at J, with 7 bases in the middle. The CDR3 has 11 amino acids. Germline values: CDR1 SEHNR, CDR2 FQNEAQ (reference sequence). Written as DNA, the CDR3 is TGTGCCGGCGCGGTGAACACTGAAGCTTTCTTT. Its protein product is CAGAVNTEAFF.

The rearrangement joins TRBV18 to TRBJ2-2, with 9 bases aligning to TRBD2. Germline V CDR1 and CDR2: KGHSH, LQKENI. This CDR3 region has 17 residues. Unmatched junction bases numbered 8, after V lost 0 bases and J lost 6 bases. The CDR3 DNA sequence: TGTGCCAGCTCACCACCGTGGGAGCGGGAGGTGTCCGGGGAGCTGTTTTTT. Protein product: CASSPPWEREVSGELFF.

This chain links TRBV5-1 with TRBJ2-1; tentatively, D is TRBD2 (5 bases). V lost 4 bases and J 7 bases, leaving 27 bases between the germline ends. Germline CDR1 SGHRS, CDR2 YFSETQ. CDR3 size: 18 residues. CDR3 amino acids: CASSVRKTASPEGNEQFF. The DNA of the CDR3 is TGCGCCAGCAGCGTCCGGAAGACGGCGTCCCCCGAGGGAAATGAGCAGTTCTTC.

Details on this clone: The same CDR3 can be traced to other DNA sequences in this sample. CDR3 sequence: CASSPGTGNSPLHF. DNA for the CDR3: TGTGCCAGCTCACCCGGGACAGGGAATTCACCCCTCCACTTT. The chain has TRBV18 and TRBJ1-6; 9 bases line up with TRBD1. This CDR3 contains 14 residues. The V gene end was trimmed by 3 bases and the J gene end by 7 bases; junction bases not matched to a gene: 1. Germline V gene sequence: CDR1 KGHSH, CDR2 LQKENI.

This chain's CDR3 is CSASPGTSGRAGPGELFF. CDR3 bases: TGCAGTGCTAGTCCCGGGACTAGCGGGAGGGCCGGGCCCGGGGAGCTGTTTTTT. The J gene is TRBJ2-2, the V gene TRBV20-1; TRBD2 aligns across 16 bases. Germline V gene sequence: CDR1 DFQATT, CDR2 SNEGSKA (reference sequence). This CDR3 contains 18 residues. V was clipped by 3 bases and J by 6 bases; unmatched bases: 10.

The chain employs TRBV28 and TRBJ1-5, with D tentatively TRBD1 (6 bases). CDR3 length: 15 residues. Trimming removed 3 bases from V and 9 bases from J, with 18 bases in between. Per germline, CDR1 MDHEN and CDR2 SYDVKM. The CDR3 protein is CASSLDRSSRGPQHF. CDR3 in DNA: TGTGCCAGCAGTTTGGACAGATCGAGCCGGGGGCCCCAGCATTTT.

The chain joins TRBV27 to TRBJ1-4; TRBD1 matches 7 bases. Germline V gene sequence: CDR1 MNHEY, CDR2 SMNVEV (reference sequence). CDR3 length equals 14 residues. The J segment lost 8 bases and the V segment lost 6 bases, leaving 9 bases of the junction unmatched. The CDR3 nucleotides read TGTGCCAGCAGCCGACAGGGAGTTCAGGAAAAACTGTTTTTT. Translated, it gives CASSRQGVQEKLFF.

This chain joins TRBV19 and TRBJ1-5; D possibly corresponds to TRBD1 (5 bases). This CDR3 is 17 amino acids long. Germline V gives CDR1 LNHDA, CDR2 SQIVND (reference sequence). Trimming removed 3 bases at V and 2 bases at J, with 17 bases between. The CDR3 here is CASSMGGKSGGNQPQHF. CDR3 nucleotide sequence: TGTGCCAGTAGTATGGGGGGGAAGTCTGGCGGCAATCAGCCCCAGCATTTT.

V usage is TRBV5-1 and J usage is TRBJ1-2; 9 nucleotides line up with TRBD1. CDR3 length equals 13 residues. CDR1 is SGHRS, CDR2 YFSETQ, per germline. V lost 0 bases and J lost 8; bases outside the gene matches: 2. The CDR3 DNA follows: TGCGCCAGCAGCTTGGGACAGGGGGGAGGCTACACCTTC. Protein: CASSLGQGGGYTF.

This chain connects TRBV4-1 to TRBJ2-2; 8 nucleotides agree with TRBD2. Germline CDR1 is MGHRA and CDR2 is YSYEKL. The V and J ends lost 4 bases and 2 bases, in that order; junction bases with no gene match: 9. The CDR3 covers 17 residues. DNA of the CDR3: TGCGCCAGCAGCCGCCCGTCACTAGCGGCCAACACCGGGGAGCTGTTTTTT. Protein: CASSRPSLAANTGELFF.

The chain carries TRBV11-3 and TRBJ1-2, with D tentatively TRBD1 (5 bases). Trimming cost V 3 bases and J 0 bases, with 17 bases left between them. This CDR3 spans 17 amino acids. Germline V gene lookup returns CDR1 SGHNT and CDR2 YENEEA. CDR3 bases: TGTGCCAGCAGCTTCACCGGCGGGGACGGCCCTAACTATGGCTACACCTTC. Protein sequence: CASSFTGGDGPNYGYTF.